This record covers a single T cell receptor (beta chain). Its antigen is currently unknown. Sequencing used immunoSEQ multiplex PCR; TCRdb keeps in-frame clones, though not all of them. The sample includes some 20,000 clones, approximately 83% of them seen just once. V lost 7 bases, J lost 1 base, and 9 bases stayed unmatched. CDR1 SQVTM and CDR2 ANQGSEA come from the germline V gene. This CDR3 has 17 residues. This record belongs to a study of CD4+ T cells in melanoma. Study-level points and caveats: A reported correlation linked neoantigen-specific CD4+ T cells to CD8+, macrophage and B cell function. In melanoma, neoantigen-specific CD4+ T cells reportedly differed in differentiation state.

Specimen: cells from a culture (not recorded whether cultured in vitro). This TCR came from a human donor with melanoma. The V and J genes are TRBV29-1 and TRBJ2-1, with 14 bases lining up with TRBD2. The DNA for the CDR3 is TGCAGCGCCAGGACTAGCGGGGGGTCCACTTCCTACAATGAGCAGTTCTTC. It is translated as CSARTSGGSTSYNEQFF.